This T cell receptor (beta chain) was sequenced for a study of beta chain features in type 1 diabetes. Study-level background: Across every sample, over 100 million sorted cells were examined in total. Regarding the study as a whole: Type 1 diabetes patients had fewer VDJ junction insertions and more deletions. Within patients, naive, central memory and Treg TCRB repertoires seemed more similar than within healthy donors.

Germline CDR1 reads LGHNA; CDR2 reads YNFKEQ. Trimming removed 1 base from V and 9 bases from J, with 10 bases in between. The CDR3 sequence is 13 residues long. Reverse transcribing all isolated RNA meant expressed TCRB transcripts were sequenced. The assay was immunoSEQ multiplex PCR, and TCRdb's table has in-frame clones only and misses some. Of around 500,000 clones in the sample, around 10% were seen once. This clone was counted only a few times. Its matching antigen is unknown. V gene TRBV4-2 combines with J gene TRBJ1-5; D gene unclear. The sequence was collected from a young woman in good health. The sequencing input was naive CD4+ T cells from blood. CDR3 sequence: CASSQVRGRPQHF. In DNA, the CDR3 is TGTGCCAGCAGCCAAGTTCGAGGACGGCCCCAGCATTTT.